One and the same sample provided the 29 T cell receptor beta chains below, sequenced in a study of beta chain features in type 1 diabetes. Which antigens these TCRs recognize remains unknown. Since all of the isolated RNA was reverse transcribed, expressed TCRB transcripts were what got sequenced. The repertoire was sequenced with immunoSEQ multiplex PCR; TCRdb's copy has only in-frame clones and lacks some. This table has a few hundred thousand clones, 13% to 15% appearing once. Overall study results and limits: Moderate yet significant TCRB CDR3 shortening was seen in Type 1 diabetes patients in all four CD4+ subsets.

The source material was naive CD4+ T cells from blood. These receptors were obtained from a man aged 25-45 years with type 1 diabetes.

There are a few counts of this clone. The gene calls are TRBV5-4 and TRBJ2-2; the D gene is possibly TRBD1 (6 bases). The germline V gene encodes CDR1 SGHNT and CDR2 YYREEE (reference sequence). The germline V and J ends were trimmed by 3 bases and 5 bases, with 8 bases remaining between them. The CDR3 spans 13 residues. CDR3 DNA sequence: TGTGCCAGCAGCTACGGACAGACCGGGGAGCTGTTTTTT. Its protein product is CASSYGQTGELFF.

This clone came up a few times. The J gene is TRBJ2-1, the V gene TRBV10-2, with D possibly matching TRBD2 (6 bases). This CDR3 is built from 12 residues. Trimming pared 8 bases from V and 5 bases from J, leaving 10 bases between. Looked up from germline, CDR1 is WSHSY and CDR2 is SAAADI. CDR3: CASRDLNNEQFF. CDR3 nucleotide sequence: TGCGCCAGCCGGGACTTAAACAATGAGCAGTTCTTC.

This clone has a handful of counts. CDR3 loop: CASLETSGTVGDEQFF. DNA for the CDR3: TGTGCCAGTTTGGAGACTAGCGGCACGGTGGGTGATGAGCAGTTCTTC. The rearrangement uses TRBV28 and TRBJ2-1; 9 bases align to TRBD2. The V gene's germline CDR1 is MDHEN and CDR2 SYDVKM. V dropped 9 bases and J dropped 8; count of bases not matched to a gene: 17. The CDR3 has 16 residues.

This sequence joins TRBV23-1 and TRBJ1-1; the match to TRBD1 covers 9 bases. TRBV23-1 is an open reading frame, and its role is uncertain. The ends lost 3 bases at V and 3 bases at J; junction bases unmatched: 14. The CDR3 covers 18 residues. The DNA for the CDR3 is TGCGCCAGCAGTCACGGTCGGACAGGGGAACTCGTGGACACTGAAGCTTTCTTT. Its protein product is CASSHGRTGELVDTEAFF.

This clone was detected only a few times. The V call is TRBV29-1, the J call TRBJ1-4; D is perhaps TRBD1 (6 bases). V shed 4 bases and J shed 7 bases, with 10 bases lying between them. CDR3 length: 12 residues. The germline CDR1 and CDR2 sequences are SQVTM and ANQGSEA. DNA for the CDR3: TGCAGCGTTGGGACAGATTCTGAAAAACTGTTTTTT. Translation gives CSVGTDSEKLFF.

The chain has TRBV20-1 and TRBJ1-1, with TRBD1 as a possible D gene (5 bases). The length of the CDR3 is 11 residues. Germline V CDR1 and CDR2: DFQATT, SNEGSKA (reference sequence). The CDR3 is CRPRADTEAFF. The CDR3 nucleotides are TGCAGACCCAGGGCGGACACTGAAGCTTTCTTT.

This clone was seen only once. CDR3 sequence: CASSSTGWLAVNTGELFF. In DNA, the CDR3 is TGTGCCAGCAGCTCCACAGGATGGCTAGCGGTGAACACCGGGGAGCTGTTTTTT. The V gene is TRBV7-2, the J gene TRBJ2-2; 7 nucleotides agree with TRBD2. This CDR3 comprises 18 residues. Per the germline V gene, CDR1 is SGHTA and CDR2 is FQGNSA. V lost 4 bases, J lost 1 base, and 12 bases stayed unmatched.

V is TRBV7-9 and J is TRBJ1-1; a weak D match, TRBD1 (5 bases). This CDR3 spans 15 amino acids. Deletions cut 1 base from V and 4 bases from J, with 13 bases between. In germline, CDR1 is SEHNR, CDR2 FQNEAQ (reference sequence). The CDR3: CASSLGSGGVTEAFF. The CDR3 DNA reads TGTGCCAGCAGCTTAGGGTCCGGGGGGGTCACTGAAGCTTTCTTT.

The chain has TRBV29-1 and TRBJ1-1; TRBD1 matches at 7 bases. In germline, CDR1 is SQVTM, CDR2 ANQGSEA. Losses at the gene ends were 7 bases for V and 1 base for J; bases not matched to a gene: 6. This CDR3 spans 13 amino acids. The CDR3 is CSASRQGNTEAFF. In DNA, the CDR3 is TGCAGCGCTTCGCGACAGGGGAACACTGAAGCTTTCTTT.

The chain links TRBV4-3 to TRBJ2-5, with 7 bases lining up with TRBD2. Trimming took 5 bases from V and 6 from J; bases not matched to a gene: 6. The germline gives CDR1 LGHNA, CDR2 YSLEER. The CDR3 has 13 residues. CDR3 amino acids: CASSGAGGKTQYF. As DNA, the CDR3 is TGCGCCAGCAGCGGTGCCGGGGGGAAGACCCAGTACTTC.

V is TRBV5-5 and J is TRBJ2-7; D is undetermined. The V and J ends lost 0 bases and 2 bases respectively, with 12 bases between them. Germline V CDR1 and CDR2: SGHKS, YYEKEE (reference sequence). CDR3 size: 15 residues. The chain's CDR3 is CASSLAGSLPYEQYF. CDR3 DNA: TGTGCCAGCAGCTTGGCCGGGTCCCTTCCCTACGAGCAGTACTTC.

A few counts support this clone. Other DNA sequences in this sample translate to the same CDR3. This chain joins TRBV18 and TRBJ2-7; D gene unclear. Germline CDR1 is KGHSH and CDR2 is LQKENI. The CDR3 runs 13 residues. V was clipped by 3 bases and J by 0 bases, with 6 bases between them. Here the CDR3 reads CASSPPSSYEQYF. The CDR3 nucleotides are TGTGCCAGCTCACCTCCCAGCTCCTACGAGCAGTACTTC.

This clone was seen only a few times. The chain is built from TRBV2 and TRBJ2-3; D ambiguous. V lost 6 bases and J 1 base, leaving 14 bases between the germline ends. The germline CDR1 and CDR2 sequences are SNHLY and FYNNEI. This CDR3 is 15 amino acids long. The CDR3 loop reads CASSKSFYGTDTQYF. The CDR3 DNA reads TGTGCCAGCAGCAAGAGCTTCTACGGCACAGATACGCAGTATTTT.

The rearrangement uses TRBV9 and TRBJ2-3, with 14 bases identical to TRBD2. The CDR3 has 18 residues. V was pared by 0 bases and J by 3 bases, with 6 bases of the junction left unmatched. Germline V gene lookup returns CDR1 SGDLS and CDR2 YYNGEE. The CDR3 bases are TGTGCCAGCAGCGTAGCCTCCGGGACTAGCGGGAGTACAGATACGCAGTATTTT. As protein: CASSVASGTSGSTDTQYF.

The rearrangement joins TRBV7-9 to TRBJ1-1; 7 nucleotides align to TRBD1. CDR1 and CDR2 from the germline V gene are SEHNR and FQNEAQ (reference sequence). With 4 bases clipped from V and 4 bases from J, the junction kept 9 bases outside the gene matches. This CDR3 region has 15 residues. The CDR3 region has the DNA TGTGCCAGCAGCTCAACTAGGGGGCCGAGCACTGAAGCTTTCTTT. Its translation: CASSSTRGPSTEAFF.

The J gene is TRBJ2-5, the V gene TRBV14; a possible D gene is TRBD1 (5 bases). The J call may be incorrect, as the DNA end agrees better with TRBJ2-7. There are 14 residues in the CDR3. The germline V gene has CDR1 SGHDN and CDR2 FVKESK. CDR3 loop: CASSRNGQGYEQYF. The DNA of the CDR3 is TGTGCCAGCAGCCGAAACGGACAAGGCTACGAGCAGTACTTC.

J is TRBJ1-3 and V is TRBV6-6, with D maybe TRBD1 (6 bases). CDR1 MNHNY and CDR2 SVGAGI come from the germline V gene (reference sequence). The CDR3 extends over 16 amino acids. V lost 4 bases to trimming and J lost 4 bases, with 17 bases between them. Written as DNA, the CDR3 is TGTGCCAGCAGTTCGTCTTCCGGGACACCGGGAAACACCATATATTTT. Translated: CASSSSSGTPGNTIYF.

This clone was observed a handful of times. The chain is built from TRBV2 and TRBJ1-1, with D unresolved. The CDR3 has 13 residues. Trimming shortened V by 5 bases and J by 2 bases, and 9 bases separated the two germline ends. Germline CDR1 SNHLY, CDR2 FYNNEI. The CDR3 region is CASSPEINTEAFF. CDR3 in DNA: TGTGCCAGCAGTCCGGAGATAAACACTGAAGCTTTCTTT.

This clone was recorded a few times. The rearrangement uses TRBV9 and TRBJ2-1; 7 bases match TRBD2. Trimming removed 1 base from V and 0 bases from J; junction bases left unmatched: 4. CDR1 is SGDLS, CDR2 YYNGEE, per germline. This CDR3 region has 16 residues. The DNA of the CDR3 is TGTGCCAGCAGCGTACTCAGCGGGATCTCCTACAATGAGCAGTTCTTC. Amino acids: CASSVLSGISYNEQFF.

This clone was counted between two and nine times. The chain couples TRBV9 to TRBJ2-7, with 12 nucleotides matching TRBD2. The CDR3 is 15 amino acids. Germline lookup yields CDR1 SGDLS and CDR2 YYNGEE. V trimming: 2 bases; J trimming: 3 bases; junction bases outside the gene matches: 3. DNA for the CDR3: TGTGCCAGCAGCGTCGGGACTAGCGGGCTCTACGAGCAGTACTTC. It codes for CASSVGTSGLYEQYF.

The chain links TRBV11-3 to TRBJ2-1; D is uncertain. V gave up 1 base and J gave up 10 bases, with 11 bases separating them. CDR1 and CDR2 from the germline V gene are SGHNT and YENEEA. This CDR3 has 13 amino acids. CDR3 amino acids: CASSLVASSEQFF. The CDR3 DNA reads as TGTGCCAGCAGCTTAGTGGCTTCCTCGGAGCAGTTCTTC.

In this sample, this clone turned up a few times. This rearrangement joins TRBV5-1 to TRBJ2-1; D perhaps matches TRBD2 (5 bases). Looked up from germline, CDR1 is SGHRS and CDR2 is YFSETQ. This CDR3 has 17 residues. Trimming left V 0 bases short and J 1 base short, with 14 bases between. CDR3 loop: CASSLERGSTSYNEQFF. Written as DNA, the CDR3 is TGCGCCAGCAGCTTGGAAAGAGGGAGCACGTCCTACAATGAGCAGTTCTTC.

In this sample, this clone turned up a few times. The same CDR3 can be traced to other DNA sequences in this sample. The chain is built from TRBV7-9 and TRBJ1-2, with a possible D match to TRBD1 (6 bases). The V end was cut by 3 bases, the J end by 1 base, with 6 bases between. The V gene's germline CDR1 is SEHNR and CDR2 FQNEAQ (reference sequence). This CDR3 has 13 amino acids. In nucleotides, the CDR3 is TGTGCCAGCAGCTTGGACAGTAACTATGGCTACACCTTC. This translates into CASSLDSNYGYTF.

This clone was picked up a small number of times. The chain joins TRBV19 to TRBJ1-5, with a possible D match to TRBD1 (5 bases). This CDR3 has 13 residues. V lost 10 bases to trimming and J lost 3 bases, with 13 bases between them. Per the germline V gene, CDR1 is LNHDA and CDR2 is SQIVND (reference sequence). CDR3 nucleotides: TGTGCCACCAGCGAACAGGCCAATCAGCCCCAGCATTTT. It codes for CATSEQANQPQHF.

With regard to this clone: Other DNA sequences within the sample encode an identical CDR3. V usage is TRBV20-1 and J usage is TRBJ2-5; D is undetermined. The V gene's germline CDR1 is DFQATT and CDR2 SNEGSKA (reference sequence). Trimming pared 3 bases from V and 5 bases from J, leaving 7 bases between. This CDR3 has 11 amino acids. CDR3 bases: TGCAGTGCTAGGATCCGGGAGACCCAGTACTTC. Encoded protein: CSARIRETQYF.

The sample holds a few counts of this clone. The rearrangement uses TRBV30 and TRBJ2-5, with 7 bases that match TRBD2. The J call is uncertain, as TRBJ2-7 better fits the DNA end. Germline V lookup: CDR1 GTSNPN, CDR2 SVGIG (reference sequence). The CDR3 length is 13 residues. The CDR3 nucleotides are TGTGCCTGGAGTACGCCGGGAGGATACGAGCAGTACTTC. This codes for CAWSTPGGYEQYF.

This rearrangement joins TRBV5-1 to TRBJ2-7; 8 bases match TRBD2. Germline-derived CDR1 and CDR2 are SGHRS and YFSETQ. V dropped 4 bases and J dropped 3; count of bases not matched to a gene: 12. The CDR3 sequence is 16 residues long. The CDR3 sequence is CASSPVVAGPSYEQYF. The CDR3 bases are TGCGCCAGCAGCCCGGTGGTAGCGGGACCAAGCTACGAGCAGTACTTC. The whole variable domain, filled in from reference TRBV5-1 and TRBJ2-7, reads KAGVTQTPRYLIKTRGQQVTLSCSPISGHRSVSWYQQTPGQGLQFLFEYFSETQRNKGNFPGRFSGRQFSNSRSEMNVSTLELGDSALYLCASSPVVAGPSYEQYFGPGTRLTVT.

V and J are TRBV4-1 and TRBJ2-5; 7 bases are shared with TRBD1. J was trimmed by 4 bases and V by 1 base; bases with no gene match: 3. This CDR3 has 14 residues. Per the germline V gene, CDR1 is MGHRA and CDR2 is YSYEKL. The CDR3 nucleotides are TGCGCCAGCAGCCAAGGACAGGGTTTAGAGACCCAGTACTTC. Protein: CASSQGQGLETQYF.

There are a few counts of this clone. The V gene is TRBV29-1, the J gene TRBJ2-3; the D gene is possibly TRBD2 (5 bases). The CDR3 has 14 residues. Per the germline V gene, CDR1 is SQVTM and CDR2 is ANQGSEA. V was shortened by 5 bases and J by 0 bases, with 12 bases between the two germline ends. CDR3 sequence reads: CSVPSRTSTDTQYF. As DNA, the CDR3 is TGCAGCGTTCCGTCGCGGACTAGCACAGATACGCAGTATTTT.